The T cell receptor (beta chain) described here comes from a study of T cell repertoires in cytomegalovirus infection (dated by TCRdb to about 2019). Broadly, across the study: The peptide stimulations were aimed at well-studied HLA-B-restricted epitopes as well as recently identified HLA-C-restricted CMV epitopes, whose presentation resists viral immunomodulation. The HLA type of each donor mattered for the analysis, because public TCR beta signatures pointed to carriage of CMV infection along with the matching HLA type. On the study overall, not on this receptor specifically: Cumulative frequency of public TCR beta family members discriminated carriers of CMV infection plus the relevant HLA type in this cohort and an independent 352-donor cohort. The ex vivo response was dominated by HLA-C-restricted CMV-specific TCR beta clonotypes, which also provided the single most frequent clonotype in two of eight donors.

The meaning of the sample's treatment or condition label: in vitro stimulation with specific CMV peptide epitopes to enrich CMV-specific T cells. Comment on this clonotype: This clone's antigen is unknown. Base qualities are missing; no much larger clone stands one base away.

V is pruned by 3 bases and J by 4 bases, leaving 12 bases of the junction without a gene match. The CDR3, from cysteine to phenylalanine, totals 20 residues. The entry retains the CDR3 DNA only, 60 bases that are in frame from base 1. The germline V gene supplies CDR1 MGHDK and CDR2 SYGVNS. For sequencing, an Illumina HiSeq 1500 was employed. TCRdb itself trimmed the public reads at Q25 with fastp, ran MiXCR and retained productive beta chains. Entries that share a CDR3 protein sequence are merged under the most common genes and DNA. The sample profile shows around 430,000 distinct CDR3 sequences; 42% of them were found once. The ten biggest clones cover roughly two fifths of the sample.

The receptor comes from a human donor in good health (CMV status not recorded). Some clones in this sample may be carry-over from other donors' samples. Recombination joined TRBV25-1 with TRBJ2-1; 16 of the junction bases match TRBD2. The sequences come from cultured PBMCs, collected from culture after CMV antigen stimulation. The nucleotide sequence is TGTGCCAGCAGTGAGAACCTAGGGACTAGCGGGAGGGCCGGTTACAATGAGCAGTTCTTC. Translated, it gives CASSENLGTSGRAGYNEQFF.